This T cell receptor beta chain was identified in a study of blood T cell repertoires in COVID-19. Sequenced by immunoSEQ multiplex PCR; TCRdb stores in-frame clones only, minus some. The data show some 100,000 clones, approximately 86% seen once. The source of this sequence is a woman between 55 and 75 years old with acute or convalescent COVID-19. Sequenced: peripheral blood.

Written as DNA, the CDR3 is TGTGCCAGCAGTTCCGGGACAGGGGCTGCTTTCTTT. Residues: CASSSGTGAAFF. The rearrangement links TRBV12-3 or TRBV12-4 to TRBJ1-1; TRBD1 matches at 10 bases. CDR3 length: 12 residues. Germline trimming cut 4 bases from V and 11 bases from J; bases unmatched to any gene: 4.